The 8 T cell receptor beta chains given below trace back to one sample, sequenced in a study of cytomegalovirus exposure and HLA in healthy donors (dated by TCRdb to the late 2010s). The library was produced with the immunoSEQ multiplex PCR assay. For the multiplex PCR, a mixture combining 60 forward primers for TCR Vbeta segments and 13 reverse primers for TCR Jbeta segments was used. Drawn from immuneACCESS, this table holds only the in-frame rearrangements with V and J called that TCRdb kept. Clones are partly lost; checked studies trace under half to an unresolved V gene and leave the rest unexplained. The sample records 120,000 or so clones, roughly 72% of which are singletons. The top ten clones comprise 11% of the sample. Material: PBMCs. The receptors shown here come from a woman in her forties or fifties in good health and CMV-seropositive.

V and J are TRBV30 and TRBJ1-4; the match to TRBD1 covers 7 bases. The V gene end was trimmed by 5 bases and the J gene end by 1 base; junction bases not matched to a gene: 4. Germline CDR1 GTSNPN, CDR2 SVGIG (reference sequence). This CDR3 has 14 residues. The CDR3 loop reads CAWSRQGTNEKLFF. CDR3 coding DNA: TGTGCCTGGTCTAGACAGGGAACTAATGAAAAACTGTTTTTT. Based on the CDR3 plus reference TRBV30 and TRBJ1-4, the full variable domain is SQTIHQWPATLVQPVGSPLSLECTVEGTSNPNLYWYRQAAGRGLQLLFYSVGIGQISSEVPQNLSASRPQDRQFILSSKKLLLSDSGFYLCAWSRQGTNEKLFFGSGTQLSVL.

The rearrangement joins TRBV23-1 to TRBJ1-2; D unresolved. TRBV23-1 has ORF status, its function being uncertain. The CDR3 sequence is 16 residues long. Deletions cut 4 bases from V and 5 bases from J, with 20 bases between. CDR3 region: CASSRVRPECRYGYTF. The CDR3 DNA follows: TGCGCCAGCAGTCGAGTCAGGCCCGAGTGCCGATATGGCTACACCTTC.

The count of this clone is one. The chain combines TRBV5-1 with TRBJ1-1, with a tentative D call TRBD1 (5 bases). V was shortened by 3 bases and J by 8 bases, with 17 bases between the two germline ends. Germline V gives CDR1 SGHRS, CDR2 YFSETQ. The CDR3 runs 14 residues. CDR3 in DNA: TGCGCCAGCAGCTACACTTCCGGGGGGGAAGAAGCTTTCTTT. Translation gives CASSYTSGGEEAFF.

The chain couples TRBV6-1 to TRBJ2-7, with a possible D match to TRBD2 (6 bases). Per the germline V gene, CDR1 is MNHNS and CDR2 is SASEGT. The CDR3 is 13 residues long. Trimming cost V 8 bases and J 1 base, with 12 bases left between them. The CDR3, as DNA: TGTGCCAGCTCCCTGGAGGGGTCCTACGAGCAGTACTTC. Amino acids: CASSLEGSYEQYF.

The gene calls are TRBV27 and TRBJ2-1; a weak D match, TRBD1 (6 bases). The CDR3 spans 18 residues. The germline CDR1 and CDR2 sequences are MNHEY and SMNVEV (reference sequence). Trimming removed 3 bases from V and 3 bases from J, with 21 bases in between. The CDR3 region is CASSFQNRQVRFYNEQFF. Here the CDR3 DNA reads TGTGCCAGCAGTTTTCAAAATCGACAGGTCCGCTTCTACAATGAGCAGTTCTTC.

The chain carries TRBV18 and TRBJ2-1; 10 bases are shared with TRBD2. This CDR3 comprises 22 residues. With V trimmed by 0 bases and J by 4 bases, 21 bases remained unmatched. CDR1 is KGHSH and CDR2 is LQKENI in the germline V gene. For the CDR3, the DNA is TGTGCCAGCTCACCACCCGCCAGGGGTGTCGTGAATGGACTAGCGGTTTACAATGAGCAGTTCTTC. This encodes CASSPPARGVVNGLAVYNEQFF.

The chain joins TRBV5-1 to TRBJ1-1, with D uncertain. The CDR3 has 15 amino acids. Germline lookup yields CDR1 SGHRS and CDR2 YFSETQ. V lost 5 bases and J 4 bases, leaving 18 bases between the germline ends. Here the CDR3 reads CASSYGPKMGTEAFF. DNA for the CDR3: TGCGCCAGCAGTTATGGGCCGAAAATGGGCACTGAAGCTTTCTTT.

The V call is TRBV27, the J call TRBJ1-5, with 9 bases aligning to TRBD1. V was clipped by 0 bases and J by 7 bases; unmatched bases: 10. The CDR3 contains 17 residues. In germline, CDR1 is MNHEY, CDR2 SMNVEV (reference sequence). The CDR3 bases are TGTGCCAGCAGTTTATCCTGGGGGGGGACAGGGTTGCAGCCCCAGCATTTT. It specifies CASSLSWGGTGLQPQHF.